This T cell receptor (beta chain) was recorded in a study of OX40 agonist ivuxolimab in advanced cancers. About the research overall: Patients were dosed with the agonistic anti-OX40 (CD134) antibody ivuxolimab. There were three patients with partial responses, one having hepatocellular carcinoma and two cutaneous melanoma. Study results and limitations: Among T cells, CD8+ cells averaged more expanded clones than CD4+ cells.

Any history of autoimmune disease or systemic immunosuppression disqualified patients. Regarding this clone: The target antigen is unknown.

CDR1 and CDR2 from the germline V gene are MNHEY and SMNVEV (reference sequence). The CDR3 length is 17 residues. V lost 2 bases to trimming and J lost 0 bases, with 11 bases between them. Profiling relied on immunoSEQ multiplex PCR, and the TCRdb table lists in-frame clones only, not all of them. The profile shows tens of thousands of clones, around 85% of them singletons. The J gene is TRBJ2-6, the V gene TRBV27, with D unresolved. The sample here was CD4+ or CD8+ T cells sorted from blood, taken in a trial of the OX40 agonist ivuxolimab. The receptor was isolated from an adult with an advanced solid tumor such as melanoma, head and neck, liver or kidney cancer. The CDR3 DNA sequence: TGTGCCAGCAGTTTAGGGCAGATCCCCTCTGGGGCCAACGTCCTGACTTTC. Translating gives CASSLGQIPSGANVLTF.